This T cell receptor beta chain was recovered during a study of blood T cell repertoires in COVID-19. Study background: From the United States, Italy and Spain came samples of acute and convalescent COVID-19.

Profiling relied on immunoSEQ multiplex PCR, and the TCRdb table lists in-frame clones only, not all of them. The table includes 120,000 to 150,000 clones, around 81% detected once. The ends were cut back, 6 bases at V and 8 bases at J, with 13 bases in the middle. Germline loops: CDR1 MNHEY, CDR2 SVGAGI. The CDR3 totals 12 residues. The source material was peripheral blood. The chain links TRBV6-5 to TRBJ1-2, with D hard to call. This receptor was obtained from a man aged 60 to 75 with active or convalescent COVID-19. CDR3 DNA sequence: TGTGCCAGCAGCCCCGGGTACCTCGGCTACACCTTC. Residues: CASSPGYLGYTF.